This TCR beta chain originates from a study of blood T cell repertoires in COVID-19. The CDR3 length is 13 residues. The germline V gene has CDR1 MNHEY and CDR2 SVGAGI. Trimming took 6 bases from V and 3 from J, leaving 9 bases between them. Assay: immunoSEQ multiplex PCR; the TCRdb copy retains only in-frame clones and omits some. The data hold 330,000 or so clones, with about 87% observed a single time. This sequence originates from a man aged 25 to 45 with COVID-19, enrolled during active disease. The chain joins TRBV6-5 to TRBJ1-3, with D perhaps matching TRBD1 (5 bases). The material sequenced was peripheral blood. CDR3 protein: CASRFQGGNTIYF. DNA of the CDR3: TGTGCCAGCAGGTTCCAGGGTGGAAACACCATATATTTT.